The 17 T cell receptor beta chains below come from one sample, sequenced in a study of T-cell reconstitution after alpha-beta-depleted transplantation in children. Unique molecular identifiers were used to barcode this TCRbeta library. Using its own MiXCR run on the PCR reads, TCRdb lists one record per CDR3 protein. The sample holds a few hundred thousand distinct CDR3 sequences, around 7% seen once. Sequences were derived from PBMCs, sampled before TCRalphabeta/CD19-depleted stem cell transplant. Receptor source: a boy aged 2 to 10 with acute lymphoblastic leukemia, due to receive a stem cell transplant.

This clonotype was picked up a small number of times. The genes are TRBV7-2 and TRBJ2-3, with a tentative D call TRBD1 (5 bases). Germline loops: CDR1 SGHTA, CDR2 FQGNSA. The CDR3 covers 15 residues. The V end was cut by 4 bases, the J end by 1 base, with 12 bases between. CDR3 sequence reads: CASSSGSSGTDTQYF. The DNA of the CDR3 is TGTGCCAGCAGCTCAGGGTCTTCCGGCACAGATACGCAGTATTTT.

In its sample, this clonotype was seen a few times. Here the CDR3 reads CASSIAPATGDTQYF. In DNA form, the CDR3 reads TGTGCCAGTAGTATAGCCCCGGCCACCGGGGATACGCAGTATTTT. This chain links TRBV19 with TRBJ2-3, with no clear D. CDR3 size: 15 residues. The V gene's germline CDR1 is LNHDA and CDR2 SQIVND (reference sequence). The V and J ends lost 1 base and 6 bases respectively, with 14 bases between them.

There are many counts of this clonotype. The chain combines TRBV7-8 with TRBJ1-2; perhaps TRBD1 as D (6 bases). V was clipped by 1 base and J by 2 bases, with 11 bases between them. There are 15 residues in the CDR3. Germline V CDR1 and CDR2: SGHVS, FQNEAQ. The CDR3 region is CASSLDTGINYGYTF. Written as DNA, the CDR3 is TGTGCCAGCAGCTTAGACACAGGGATAAACTATGGCTACACCTTC.

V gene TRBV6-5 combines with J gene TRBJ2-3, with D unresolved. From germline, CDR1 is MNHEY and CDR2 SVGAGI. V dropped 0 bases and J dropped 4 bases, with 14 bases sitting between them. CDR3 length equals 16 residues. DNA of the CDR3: TGTGCCAGCAGTTACTCGACGAACACGAAGGCAGATACGCAGTATTTT. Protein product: CASSYSTNTKADTQYF.

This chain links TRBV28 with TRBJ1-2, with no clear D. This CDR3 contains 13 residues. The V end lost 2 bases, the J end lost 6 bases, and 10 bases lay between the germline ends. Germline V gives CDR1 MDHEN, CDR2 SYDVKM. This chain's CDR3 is CASSLIGSHGYTF. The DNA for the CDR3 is TGTGCCAGCAGTTTAATTGGGTCTCATGGCTACACCTTC.

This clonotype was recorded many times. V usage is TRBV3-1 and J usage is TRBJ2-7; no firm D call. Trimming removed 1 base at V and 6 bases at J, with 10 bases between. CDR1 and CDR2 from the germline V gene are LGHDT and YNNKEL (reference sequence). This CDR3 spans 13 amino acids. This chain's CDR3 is CASSQGFLGEQYF. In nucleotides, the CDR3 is TGTGCCAGCAGCCAAGGGTTTTTGGGCGAGCAGTACTTC.

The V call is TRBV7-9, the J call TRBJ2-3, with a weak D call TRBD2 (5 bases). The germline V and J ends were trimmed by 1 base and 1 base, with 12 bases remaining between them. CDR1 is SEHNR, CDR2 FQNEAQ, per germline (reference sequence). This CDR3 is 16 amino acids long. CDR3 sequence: CASSLGISGGTDTQYF. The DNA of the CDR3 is TGTGCCAGCAGCTTAGGGATCTCCGGGGGCACAGATACGCAGTATTTT.

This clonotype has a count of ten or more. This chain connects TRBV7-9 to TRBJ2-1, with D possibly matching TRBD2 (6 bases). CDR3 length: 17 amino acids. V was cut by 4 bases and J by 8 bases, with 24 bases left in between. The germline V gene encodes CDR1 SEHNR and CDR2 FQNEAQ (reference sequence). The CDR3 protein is CASSSFLTGVRGHEQFF. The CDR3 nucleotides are TGTGCCAGCAGCTCCTTTCTCACGGGAGTTCGTGGCCATGAGCAGTTCTTC.

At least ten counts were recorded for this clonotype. The CDR3 coding sequence is TGTGCCAGCAGCTCCGCGGGGCGGGGAGCAGATACGCAGTATTTT. Translated, it gives CASSSAGRGADTQYF. The genes are TRBV9 and TRBJ2-3, with D possibly matching TRBD2 (6 bases). V was shortened by 4 bases and J by 4 bases, with 16 bases between the two germline ends. Germline values: CDR1 SGDLS, CDR2 YYNGEE. CDR3 length: 15 residues.

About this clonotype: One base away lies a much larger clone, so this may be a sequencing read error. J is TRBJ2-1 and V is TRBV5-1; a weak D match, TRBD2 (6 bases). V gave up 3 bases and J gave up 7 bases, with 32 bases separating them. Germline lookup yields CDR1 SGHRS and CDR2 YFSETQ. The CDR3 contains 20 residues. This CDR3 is CASSSTRYRDLAMALNEQFF. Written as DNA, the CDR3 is TGCGCCAGCAGCTCGACAAGATACCGGGACTTAGCAATGGCGTTGAATGAGCAGTTCTTC.

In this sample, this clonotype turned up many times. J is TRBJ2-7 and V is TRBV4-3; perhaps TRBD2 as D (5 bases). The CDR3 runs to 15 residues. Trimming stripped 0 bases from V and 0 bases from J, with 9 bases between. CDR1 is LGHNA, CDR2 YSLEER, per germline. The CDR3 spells CASSQDPLDSYEQYF. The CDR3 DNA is TGCGCCAGCAGCCAAGATCCACTAGACTCCTACGAGCAGTACTTC.

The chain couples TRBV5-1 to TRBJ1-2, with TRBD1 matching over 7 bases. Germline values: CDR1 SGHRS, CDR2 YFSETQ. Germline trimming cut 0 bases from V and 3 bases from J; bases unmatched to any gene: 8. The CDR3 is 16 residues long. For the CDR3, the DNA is TGCGCCAGCAGCTTGGGGGGACAGCTTGAGGACTATGGCTACACCTTC. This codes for CASSLGGQLEDYGYTF.

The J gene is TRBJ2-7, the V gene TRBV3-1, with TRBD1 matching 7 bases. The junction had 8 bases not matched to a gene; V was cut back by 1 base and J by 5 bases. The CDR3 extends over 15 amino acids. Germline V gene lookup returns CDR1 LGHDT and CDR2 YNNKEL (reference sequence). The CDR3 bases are TGTGCCAGCAGCCAAGGGGGGACAGTTTTGAACGAGCAGTACTTC. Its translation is CASSQGGTVLNEQYF.

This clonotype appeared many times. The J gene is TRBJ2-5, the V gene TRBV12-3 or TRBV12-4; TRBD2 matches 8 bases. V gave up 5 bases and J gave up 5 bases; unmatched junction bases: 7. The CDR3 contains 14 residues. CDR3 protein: CASSSGGGEETQYF. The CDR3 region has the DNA TGTGCCAGCAGTAGCGGGGGCGGCGAGGAGACCCAGTACTTC.

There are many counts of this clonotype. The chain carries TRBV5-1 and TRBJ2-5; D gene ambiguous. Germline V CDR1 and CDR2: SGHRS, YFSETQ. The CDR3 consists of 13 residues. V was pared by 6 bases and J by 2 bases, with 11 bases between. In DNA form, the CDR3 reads TGCGCCAGCAATAAAGACTTGCAAGAGACCCAGTACTTC. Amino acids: CASNKDLQETQYF.

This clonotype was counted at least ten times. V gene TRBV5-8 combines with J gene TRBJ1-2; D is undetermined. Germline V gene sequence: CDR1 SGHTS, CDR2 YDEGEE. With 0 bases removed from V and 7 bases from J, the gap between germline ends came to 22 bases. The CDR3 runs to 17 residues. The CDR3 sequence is CASSLGGFVPGGSGYTF. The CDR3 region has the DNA TGTGCCAGCAGCTTGGGGGGTTTTGTACCTGGTGGATCTGGCTACACCTTC.

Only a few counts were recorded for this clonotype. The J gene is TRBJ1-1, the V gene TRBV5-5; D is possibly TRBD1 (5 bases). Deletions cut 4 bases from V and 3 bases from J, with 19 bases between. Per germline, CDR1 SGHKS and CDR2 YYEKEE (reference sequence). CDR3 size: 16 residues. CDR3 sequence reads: CASSRLRRGGHTEAFF. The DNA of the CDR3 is TGTGCCAGCAGCCGTCTGAGGAGGGGTGGCCACACTGAAGCTTTCTTT.